This is a list of T cell receptor beta chains from one sample in a study of response to subunit inactivated influenza vaccine. Each CDR3 protein gets one entry after TCRdb re-called the RT-PCR reads with MiXCR. Of under 950,000 distinct CDR3 sequences listed, 21% were seen once; the top ten hold 10%. Here the sequenced sample was PBMCs from blood, taken around 5 days after vaccination. The source of these receptors is a man between 45 and 60 years old who received an inactivated influenza vaccine. Each CDR3 is given with its conserved first and last residue. D genes are given only for firm matches. Not every row has a clone size; where given, it reads once, few, many or a size class.

j_gene: TRBJ1-5
v_gene: TRBV5-1
abundance: few
d_gene: TRBD1
CDR3nt: TGCGCCAGCAGCTGGACAGGGAGTAGCAATCAGCCCCAGCATTTT
CDR3aa: CASSWTGSSNQPQHF

j_gene: TRBJ2-2
v_gene: TRBV5-5
abundance: few
d_gene: TRBD2
CDR3nt: TGTGCCAGCAGTTCTATAGCGGGGAAGGGCGGGGAGCTGTTTTTT
CDR3aa: CASSSIAGKGGELFF

j_gene: TRBJ1-6
v_gene: TRBV6-6
abundance: -
d_gene: -
CDR3nt: TGTGCCAGCCGGGACAACTATAATTCACCCCTCCACTTT
CDR3aa: CASRDNYNSPLHF

j_gene: TRBJ2-3
v_gene: TRBV20-1
abundance: -
d_gene: -
CDR3nt: TGCAGTGCTAGTGCCCCCGTCGGGGACACAGATACGCAGTATTTT
CDR3aa: CSASAPVGDTDTQYF

j_gene: TRBJ2-1
v_gene: TRBV7-3
abundance: -
d_gene: -
CDR3nt: TGTGCCAGCAGCTTATTGGGGGCAGGGGAAAGTGAGCAGTTCTTC
CDR3aa: CASSLLGAGESEQFF

j_gene: TRBJ1-1
v_gene: TRBV20-1
abundance: -
d_gene: -
CDR3nt: TGCAGTGCTAGAGGTACCAAGTCTGGGAACACTGAAGCTTTCTTT
CDR3aa: CSARGTKSGNTEAFF

j_gene: TRBJ2-7
v_gene: TRBV5-1
abundance: -
d_gene: -
CDR3nt: TGCGCCAGCAGCTCGAGTACAGGCCGCTACGAGCAGTACTTC
CDR3aa: CASSSSTGRYEQYF

j_gene: TRBJ1-6
v_gene: TRBV7-3
abundance: many
d_gene: -
CDR3nt: TGTGCCAGCAGTACCGGGACAACAGTAATCGGTTCACCCCTCCACTTT
CDR3aa: CASSTGTTVIGSPLHF

j_gene: TRBJ2-7
v_gene: TRBV18
abundance: -
d_gene: TRBD1
CDR3nt: TGTGCCAGCTCACCACGTATCCATCAAGCGGACAGGTCTAACGAGCAGTACTTC
CDR3aa: CASSPRIHQADRSNEQYF

j_gene: TRBJ2-1
v_gene: TRBV7-2
abundance: few
d_gene: TRBD2
CDR3nt: TGTGCCAGCAGCTATACATGGGGGTCGGGGGGTGAGCAGTTCTTC
CDR3aa: CASSYTWGSGGEQFF